A selection of T cell receptor beta chains follows, all from one sample in a study of vaccination and CD4 T cells after COVID-19. TCRdb called the PCR reads again in MiXCR, with one record for every CDR3 protein. The sample records thousands of distinct CDR3 sequences, 30% to 40% being singletons. No cognate antigen is known for these TCRs. Sequenced material: CD4+ T cells from blood, cultured in vitro. These receptors all stem from a human donor in good health. Each CDR3 is given without its conserved first and last residue. Each record gives: V gene, D gene, CDR3 protein. A D gene is named only where the DNA matches it firmly.

v_call: TRBV5-1
d_call: -
cdr3_aa: ASSSLSGPYEQY

v_call: TRBV24-1
d_call: TRBD1
cdr3_aa: ATLQGMDTEAF

v_call: TRBV28
d_call: -
cdr3_aa: ASSLPGAGYT

v_call: TRBV28
d_call: TRBD1
cdr3_aa: ASSLRDRASREKLF

v_call: TRBV6-5
d_call: -
cdr3_aa: ASSYFNRLYGYT

v_call: TRBV7-7
d_call: -
cdr3_aa: ASSVGQNTEAF

v_call: TRBV19
d_call: TRBD2
cdr3_aa: ASSIGLAGTYEQY

v_call: TRBV2
d_call: -
cdr3_aa: ASSEQNNQPQH

v_call: TRBV28
d_call: -
cdr3_aa: ASSGGGQGTDTQY

v_call: TRBV11-2
d_call: TRBD2
cdr3_aa: ASSAGRGTSGISRTDTQY

v_call: TRBV7-2
d_call: TRBD2
cdr3_aa: ASSSDTGLALY

v_call: TRBV28
d_call: -
cdr3_aa: ASSSRLKGHQPQH

v_call: TRBV28
d_call: TRBD2
cdr3_aa: ASSFGGVAKNIQY

v_call: TRBV19
d_call: -
cdr3_aa: ASSIRGIGVKPQH

v_call: TRBV6-1
d_call: -
cdr3_aa: ASIESGHFGGQY

v_call: TRBV7-9
d_call: -
cdr3_aa: ASSSWENTEAF

v_call: TRBV25-1
d_call: TRBD1
cdr3_aa: ASSDPRTGDHEQY

v_call: TRBV27
d_call: TRBD1
cdr3_aa: ASTSGLGQGNEQY

v_call: TRBV6-5
d_call: -
cdr3_aa: ASSYGRQDNEQY

v_call: TRBV7-2
d_call: -
cdr3_aa: ASSPGGARSGEQY

v_call: TRBV11-3
d_call: -
cdr3_aa: ASSQAARYTEAF

v_call: TRBV20-1
d_call: TRBD1
cdr3_aa: SAAGTGIVGGYEAF

v_call: TRBV7-2
d_call: -
cdr3_aa: ASSPPGTSAGEQY

v_call: TRBV20-1
d_call: -
cdr3_aa: SARAGFGGGNQPQH

v_call: TRBV19
d_call: -
cdr3_aa: ASSIAGETQY

v_call: TRBV7-2
d_call: -
cdr3_aa: ASSLVAGADTGELF

v_call: TRBV27
d_call: TRBD1
cdr3_aa: ASSPWDRVNTEAF

v_call: TRBV6-1
d_call: -
cdr3_aa: AARGQTYEQY

v_call: TRBV15
d_call: -
cdr3_aa: ATRKGGTNEKLF

v_call: TRBV7-6
d_call: TRBD2
cdr3_aa: ASSRLAGEVNEQF

v_call: TRBV2
d_call: -
cdr3_aa: ASSEWVENTEAF

v_call: TRBV2
d_call: TRBD1
cdr3_aa: ASSVSTGAGTEAF

v_call: TRBV11-3
d_call: -
cdr3_aa: ASSLEGELF

v_call: TRBV24-1
d_call: -
cdr3_aa: ATSDDSFYGYT

v_call: TRBV20-1
d_call: -
cdr3_aa: SARGGGRKTQY